The clone carrying this T cell receptor beta chain was observed at least ten times. This sample's time point: newly diagnosed GD, antithyroid drugs for less than 3 months. The authors made the TCR library using RNA they extracted from PBMCs. The data derive from a study of regulatory T cells in long-lasting Graves disease. Study context: Those Graves' patients who were newly diagnosed had been on antithyroid drugs under 3 months.

Assembly of TCR beta libraries relied on iRepertoire HTBI primers together with Arm-PCR of CDR3 regions. MiXCR was run by TCRdb on the multiplex PCR reads, yielding one entry per CDR3 protein. Among over 350,000 distinct CDR3 sequences listed, about 15% were seen once. The same data also contributed to another study, on T cells in Graves' hyperthyroidism and ophthalmopathy. That source adds: Carried out on the TCR CDR3, a first-round RT-PCR used the HTBI primer set.

The receptor's source is a woman aged 40 to 50 with Graves disease. The sequenced sample was peripheral blood mononuclear cells (PBMCs), obtained at new diagnosis, from a patient treated with antithyroid drugs.

The CDR3 coding sequence is TGTGCCAGCTCACCACGACAGGTCCAAGAGACCCAGTACTTC. Translation gives CASSPRQVQETQYF. The rearrangement links TRBV18 to TRBJ2-5; D may be TRBD1 (6 bases). In germline, CDR1 is KGHSH, CDR2 LQKENI. V was trimmed by 1 base and J by 1 base, leaving 7 bases between them. The CDR3 loop spans 14 amino acids.